A selection of T cell receptor beta chains follows, all from one sample in a study of cytomegalovirus exposure and HLA in healthy donors. Sequencing was performed with immunoSEQ multiplex PCR; in TCRdb, only in-frame clones are kept and a portion is missing. This table has about 240,000 clones, 82% appearing once. The sample taken for sequencing was PBMCs. These receptors all stem from a woman in her 40s in good health and CMV-seropositive. Both conserved end residues are trimmed from each CDR3. The D gene is left open where the match is weak.

>TRBJ1-1|TRBD1|TRBV28
ASSPPTGSVTEAF
>TRBJ1-1|.|TRBV9
ASSPPGGLQAEAF
>TRBJ1-2|.|TRBV6-1
ASSEQFGQPYGYT
>TRBJ2-1|.|TRBV11-3
ASSPRGPPGDEQF
>TRBJ1-2|TRBD1|TRBV6-5
ASSYSTGGYGYT
>TRBJ1-1|.|TRBV28
ASSLAGGTF
>TRBJ2-3|TRBD2|TRBV5-1
ASSWGLAGGPMDTQY
>TRBJ1-2|.|TRBV5-1
ASSLGDRPSGNYGYT
>TRBJ2-7|.|TRBV7-9
ASSRVYEQY
>TRBJ2-7|TRBD2|TRBV9
ASSAGTSVHEQY
>TRBJ1-5|.|TRBV7-9
ASSLGQNQPQH
>TRBJ1-4|.|TRBV7-6
ASSLDHPATNEKLF
>TRBJ2-7|TRBD1|TRBV18
ASSAGQGPYEQY
>TRBJ2-5|TRBD1|TRBV7-9
ASSSRQGWETQY
>TRBJ2-2|TRBD1|TRBV27
ASSLQDRGTGELF